This T cell receptor beta chain was retrieved from a study of T-cell memory formation after mild COVID-19. The germline V gene has CDR1 SGHTA and CDR2 FQGNSA. Losses at the gene ends were 5 bases for V and 7 bases for J; bases not matched to a gene: 8. The length of the CDR3 is 14 residues. One entry per CDR3 protein, called by TCRdb with MiXCR from the 5' RACE reads. The sample yields roughly 310,000 distinct CDR3 sequences, more than 15% seen once. This clonotype was observed a handful of times. The TCR sequence derives from a man between 18 and 29 years old who had mild COVID-19 (a few samples of this study predate the infection). Cell type and time point are not known. This rearrangement joins TRBV7-2 to TRBJ1-5; 7 bases map to TRBD1. Sequencing was performed on PBMCs or a T cell subset sorted from them (not recorded which). Here the CDR3 DNA reads TGTGCCAGCAGCCCGACAGGGAGCCGACAGCCCCAGCATTTT. Its protein is CASSPTGSRQPQHF.